The 14 T cell receptor beta chains below all came from one sample that was sequenced in a study of cytomegalovirus exposure and HLA in healthy donors. PCR involved 60 Vbeta and 13 Jbeta primers. TCRdb's table, derived via immunoSEQ multiplex PCR, lists solely in-frame clones and lacks some. The table has about 200,000 clones, roughly 80% seen once; the top ten hold 1.5% to 2%. Specimen: PBMCs. The receptors were gathered from a man aged 45-65 years in good health and CMV-seronegative.

This chain links TRBV28 with TRBJ1-1; D is ambiguous. Germline V gene sequence: CDR1 MDHEN, CDR2 SYDVKM. This CDR3 is 12 amino acids long. V lost 10 bases and J lost 1, with 10 bases in between. The CDR3 is CAIKYRNTEAFF. The CDR3 nucleotides read TGTGCCATTAAGTACAGGAACACTGAAGCTTTCTTT.

V and J are TRBV6-5 and TRBJ2-5, with TRBD1 matching over 11 bases. The DNA end is more similar to TRBJ2-7, so the J call may be wrong. This CDR3 has 15 residues. From germline, CDR1 is MNHEY and CDR2 SVGAGI. CDR3 region: CASSPWTGGPYEQYF. In DNA, the CDR3 is TGTGCCAGCAGTCCCTGGACAGGGGGCCCCTACGAGCAGTACTTC.

J is TRBJ2-1 and V is TRBV5-4; 8 bases are a match to TRBD2. CDR1 and CDR2 from the germline V gene are SGHNT and YYREEE (reference sequence). V lost 3 bases to trimming and J lost 4 bases; unmatched junction nucleotides: 6. This CDR3 has 15 residues. The CDR3 protein is CASSSGTRQYNEQFF. CDR3 nucleotide sequence: TGTGCCAGCAGCTCAGGGACTAGACAATACAATGAGCAGTTCTTC.

This clone showed up just a few times. This chain joins TRBV6-5 and TRBJ1-5; a weak D match, TRBD1 (5 bases). The CDR3 is 13 residues long. Trimming cost V 2 bases and J 6 bases, with 8 bases left between them. The germline CDR1 and CDR2 sequences are MNHEY and SVGAGI. The chain's CDR3 is CASSYDRSQPQHF. In DNA, the CDR3 is TGTGCCAGCAGTTACGACAGAAGTCAGCCCCAGCATTTT.

This sequence joins TRBV30 and TRBJ2-3; 9 bases align to TRBD2. V lost 2 bases, J lost 2 bases, and 2 bases stayed unmatched. The CDR3 has 14 residues. Germline V gives CDR1 GTSNPN, CDR2 SVGIG (reference sequence). CDR3 sequence reads: CAWSRLAATDTQYF. As DNA, the CDR3 is TGTGCCTGGAGTCGACTAGCGGCCACAGATACGCAGTATTTT.

The chain has TRBV9 and TRBJ2-5; no reliable D call. CDR3 length equals 13 residues. V was cut by 3 bases and J by 5 bases, with 11 bases left in between. The V gene's germline CDR1 is SGDLS and CDR2 YYNGEE. As DNA, the CDR3 is TGTGCCAGCAGCGGATACAGAGAGGAGACCCAGTACTTC. Translated, it gives CASSGYREETQYF.

The V and J genes are TRBV5-6 and TRBJ2-5, with a weak D call TRBD1 (6 bases). Germline V gene data show CDR1 as SGHDT and CDR2 as YYEEEE. The CDR3 runs 15 residues. The V end was cut by 4 bases, the J end by 3 bases, with 16 bases between. CDR3 coding DNA: TGTGCCAGCAGCCCAGGGACATTATGGAAAGAGACCCAGTACTTC. This translates into CASSPGTLWKETQYF.

The chain couples TRBV5-6 to TRBJ2-4, with 10 bases fitting TRBD1. This CDR3 has 14 residues. Trimming removed 2 bases from V and 6 bases from J; junction bases left unmatched: 2. In germline, CDR1 is SGHDT, CDR2 YYEEEE. DNA for the CDR3: TGTGCCAGCAGCTTTAGGACAGGGGGAAACATTCAGTACTTC. Protein: CASSFRTGGNIQYF.

In this sample, this clone turned up once. The gene calls are TRBV9 and TRBJ2-7, with TRBD2 identical over 13 bases. J was trimmed by 3 bases and V by 3 bases; bases with no gene match: 3. The CDR3 consists of 15 residues. Germline lookup yields CDR1 SGDLS and CDR2 YYNGEE. This CDR3 is CASSAGLAGYYEQYF. DNA for the CDR3: TGTGCCAGCAGCGCGGGACTAGCGGGATACTACGAGCAGTACTTC.

V and J are TRBV27 and TRBJ2-7; a possible D gene is TRBD2 (6 bases). The CDR3 runs 14 residues. The ends were cut back, 2 bases at V and 3 bases at J, with 11 bases in the middle. Germline V gene data show CDR1 as MNHEY and CDR2 as SMNVEV (reference sequence). The DNA of the CDR3 is TGTGCCAGCAGTTTAGCGGGAAAGGACTACGAGCAGTACTTC. This translates into CASSLAGKDYEQYF.

The chain joins TRBV29-1 to TRBJ1-2; 10 bases fit TRBD1. V was clipped by 4 bases and J by 0 bases; unmatched bases: 8. The CDR3 has 16 amino acids. CDR1 is SQVTM, CDR2 ANQGSEA, per germline. The CDR3 DNA reads as TGCAGCGTTGCCCTGACAGGGGGCATAGCTAACTATGGCTACACCTTC. Protein product: CSVALTGGIANYGYTF.

The table lists this clone with a count of one. The chain links TRBV27 to TRBJ1-6, with 7 nucleotides matching TRBD1. CDR1 and CDR2 (germline): MNHEY, SMNVEV (reference sequence). Unmatched junction bases numbered 2, after V lost 2 bases and J lost 7 bases. The CDR3 contains 14 residues. The CDR3 nucleotides read TGTGCCAGCAGTTTACAGGGGGGAAATTCACCCCTCCACTTT. Encoded protein: CASSLQGGNSPLHF.

A single count supports this clone. The V call is TRBV9, the J call TRBJ2-3; 7 nucleotides line up with TRBD1. CDR1 is SGDLS and CDR2 is YYNGEE in the germline V gene. J was trimmed by 9 bases and V by 0 bases; bases with no gene match: 13. The length of the CDR3 is 16 residues. CDR3 sequence reads: CASSVEMRQGLYTQYF. CDR3 nucleotides: TGTGCCAGCAGCGTAGAGATGAGACAGGGTTTATACACGCAGTATTTT.

The V call is TRBV29-1, the J call TRBJ1-1; TRBD1 matches 11 bases. This CDR3 has 15 amino acids. CDR1 and CDR2 from the germline V gene are SQVTM and ANQGSEA. J gave up 3 bases and V 1 base, and 4 bases lay outside the gene matches. The CDR3 is CSVEGTGGFDTEAFF. For the CDR3, the DNA is TGCAGCGTTGAAGGGACAGGGGGCTTTGACACTGAAGCTTTCTTT.